Included here is one T cell receptor beta chain sequence, with context. These data belong to a study of blood T cell repertoires in COVID-19. Study details: T cells, B-cell-depleted T cells, or PBMCs supplied cDNA or gDNA.

The germline V and J ends were trimmed by 5 bases and 5 bases, with 18 bases remaining between them. The CDR3 is 16 residues long. Germline assignment: CDR1 SGHVS and CDR2 FQNEAQ. Clones were sequenced by immunoSEQ multiplex PCR, and TCRdb holds only the in-frame ones, with some missing. Of roughly 77,000 clones in the sample, around 90% were seen once. The TCR was taken from a human donor in a cohort sampled during active COVID-19. The chain employs TRBV7-8 and TRBJ2-2, with a tentative D call TRBD2 (6 bases). Sequences were obtained from peripheral blood. The CDR3 protein is CASSLIPGLSTGELFF. Written as DNA, the CDR3 is TGTGCCAGCAGCCTAATCCCGGGACTTTCGACCGGGGAGCTGTTTTTT.